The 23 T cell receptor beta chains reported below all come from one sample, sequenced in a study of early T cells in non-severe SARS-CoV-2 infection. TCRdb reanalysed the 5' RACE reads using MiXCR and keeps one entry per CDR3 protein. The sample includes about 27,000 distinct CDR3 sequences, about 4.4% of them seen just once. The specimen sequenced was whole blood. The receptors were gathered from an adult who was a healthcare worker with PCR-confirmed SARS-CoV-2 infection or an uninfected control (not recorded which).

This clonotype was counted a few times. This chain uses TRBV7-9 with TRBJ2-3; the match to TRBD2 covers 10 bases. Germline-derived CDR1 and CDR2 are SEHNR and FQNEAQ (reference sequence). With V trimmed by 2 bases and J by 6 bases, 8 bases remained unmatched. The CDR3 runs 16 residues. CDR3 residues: CASSLSLAGAVDTQYF. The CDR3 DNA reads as TGTGCCAGCAGCTTAAGCCTAGCGGGAGCTGTGGATACGCAGTATTTT.

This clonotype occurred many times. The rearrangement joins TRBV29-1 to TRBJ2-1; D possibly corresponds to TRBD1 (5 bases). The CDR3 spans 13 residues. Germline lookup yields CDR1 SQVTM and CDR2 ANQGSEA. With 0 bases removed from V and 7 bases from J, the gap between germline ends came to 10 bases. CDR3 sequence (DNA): TGCAGCGTTGAAGATAGGCAGGGTAATGAGCAGTTCTTC. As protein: CSVEDRQGNEQFF.

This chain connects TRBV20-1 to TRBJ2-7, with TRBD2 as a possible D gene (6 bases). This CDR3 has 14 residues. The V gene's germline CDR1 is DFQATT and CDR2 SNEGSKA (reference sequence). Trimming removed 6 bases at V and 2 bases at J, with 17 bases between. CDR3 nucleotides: TGCAGTGCCTCGGCTCAAGCGGGTCCCTACGAGCAGTACTTC. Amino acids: CSASAQAGPYEQYF.

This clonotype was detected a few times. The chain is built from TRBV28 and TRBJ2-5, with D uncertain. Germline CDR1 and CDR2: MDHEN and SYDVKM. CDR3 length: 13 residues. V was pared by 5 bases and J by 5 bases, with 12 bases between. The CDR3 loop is CASSPPRPETQYF. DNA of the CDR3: TGTGCCAGCAGTCCGCCCAGGCCTGAGACCCAGTACTTC. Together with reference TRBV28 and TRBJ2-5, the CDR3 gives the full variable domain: DVKVTQSSRYLVKRTGEKVFLECVQDMDHENMFWYRQDPGLGLRLIYFSYDVKMKEKGDIPEGYSVSREKKERFSLILESASTNQTSMYLCASSPPRPETQYFGPGTRLLVL.

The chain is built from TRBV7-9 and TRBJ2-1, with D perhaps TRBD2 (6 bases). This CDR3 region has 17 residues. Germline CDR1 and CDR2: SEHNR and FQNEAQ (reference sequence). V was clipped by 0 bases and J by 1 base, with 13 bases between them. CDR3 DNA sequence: TGTGCCAGCAGCTTAGCAAGGGGCGGGACTTCCTACAATGAGCAGTTCTTC. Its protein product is CASSLARGGTSYNEQFF.

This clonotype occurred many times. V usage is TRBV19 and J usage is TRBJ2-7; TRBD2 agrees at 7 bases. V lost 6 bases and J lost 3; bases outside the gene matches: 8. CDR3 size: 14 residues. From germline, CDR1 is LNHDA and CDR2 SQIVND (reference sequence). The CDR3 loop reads CASSFASGLYEQYF. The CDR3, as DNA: TGTGCCAGTAGCTTTGCTAGCGGACTCTACGAGCAGTACTTC.

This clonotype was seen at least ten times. CDR3 DNA sequence: TGTGCCAGCAGTTTAGAGGACTACTTTTACGAGCAGTACTTC. It translates to CASSLEDYFYEQYF. This sequence joins TRBV28 and TRBJ2-7; tentative D call: TRBD2 (6 bases). The CDR3 sequence is 14 residues long. Trimming took 2 bases from V and 4 from J, leaving 12 bases between them. Germline CDR1 MDHEN, CDR2 SYDVKM.

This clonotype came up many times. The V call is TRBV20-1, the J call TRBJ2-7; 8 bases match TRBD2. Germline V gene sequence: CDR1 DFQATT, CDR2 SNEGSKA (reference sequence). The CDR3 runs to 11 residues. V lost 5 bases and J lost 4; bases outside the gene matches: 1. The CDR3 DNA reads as TGCAGTGCTCGGGGGGGGTACGAGCAGTACTTC. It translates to CSARGGYEQYF.

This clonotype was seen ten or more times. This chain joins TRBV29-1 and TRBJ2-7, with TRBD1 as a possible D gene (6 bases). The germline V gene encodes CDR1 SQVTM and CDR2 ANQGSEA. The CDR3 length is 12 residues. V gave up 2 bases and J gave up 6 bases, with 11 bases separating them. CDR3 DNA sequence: TGCAGCGTTGAATCCAGGGGTGGCGAGCAGTACTTC. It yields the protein CSVESRGGEQYF.

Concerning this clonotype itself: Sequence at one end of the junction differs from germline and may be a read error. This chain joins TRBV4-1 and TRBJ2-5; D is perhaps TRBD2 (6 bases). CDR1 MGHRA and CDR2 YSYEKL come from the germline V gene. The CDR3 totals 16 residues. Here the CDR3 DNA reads TGCACCAGCAGCCCCCCCGGGGTTAGCGGTCAAGAGACCCAGTACTTC. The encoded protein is CTSSPPGVSGQETQYF.

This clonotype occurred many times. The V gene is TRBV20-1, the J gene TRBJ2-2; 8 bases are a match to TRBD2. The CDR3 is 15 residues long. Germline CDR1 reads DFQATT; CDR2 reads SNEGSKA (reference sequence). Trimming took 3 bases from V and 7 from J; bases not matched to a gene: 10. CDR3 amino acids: CSARESGSNNGELFF. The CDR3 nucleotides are TGCAGTGCTAGGGAAAGCGGGAGTAATAACGGGGAGCTGTTTTTT.

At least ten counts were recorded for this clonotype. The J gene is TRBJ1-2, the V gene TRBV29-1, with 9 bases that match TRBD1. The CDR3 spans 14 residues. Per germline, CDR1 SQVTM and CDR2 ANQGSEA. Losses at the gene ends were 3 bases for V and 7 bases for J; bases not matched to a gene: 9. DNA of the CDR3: TGCAGCGTTGAGGGACAGGGCCGACTGGTTGGCTACACCTTC. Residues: CSVEGQGRLVGYTF.

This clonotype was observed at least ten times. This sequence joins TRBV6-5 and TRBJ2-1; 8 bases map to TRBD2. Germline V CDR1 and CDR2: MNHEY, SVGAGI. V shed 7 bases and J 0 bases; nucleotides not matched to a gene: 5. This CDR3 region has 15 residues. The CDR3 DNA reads TGTGCCAGCACCCTAGCGGGCAGCTCCTACAATGAGCAGTTCTTC. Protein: CASTLAGSSYNEQFF.

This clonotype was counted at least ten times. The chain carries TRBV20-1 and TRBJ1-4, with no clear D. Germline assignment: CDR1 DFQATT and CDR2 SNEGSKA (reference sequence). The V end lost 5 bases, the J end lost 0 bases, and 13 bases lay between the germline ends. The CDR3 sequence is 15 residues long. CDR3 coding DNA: TGCAGTGCTCCCTACTCACCAGCAACTAATGAAAAACTGTTTTTT. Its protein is CSAPYSPATNEKLFF.

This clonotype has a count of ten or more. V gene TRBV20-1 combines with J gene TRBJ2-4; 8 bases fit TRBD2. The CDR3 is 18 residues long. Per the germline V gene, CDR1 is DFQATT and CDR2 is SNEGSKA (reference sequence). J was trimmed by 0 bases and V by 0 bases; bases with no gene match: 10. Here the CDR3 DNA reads TGCAGTGCTAGAGATCCCCCGGGTAGCGGGGTAGCCAAAAACATTCAGTACTTC. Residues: CSARDPPGSGVAKNIQYF.

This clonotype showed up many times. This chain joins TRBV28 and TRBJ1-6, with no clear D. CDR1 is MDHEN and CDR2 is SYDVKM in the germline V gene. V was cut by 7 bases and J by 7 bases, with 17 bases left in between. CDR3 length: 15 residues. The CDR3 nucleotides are TGTGCCAGCAATCCTCCCGACCGTGGAAATTCACCCCTCCACTTT. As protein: CASNPPDRGNSPLHF.

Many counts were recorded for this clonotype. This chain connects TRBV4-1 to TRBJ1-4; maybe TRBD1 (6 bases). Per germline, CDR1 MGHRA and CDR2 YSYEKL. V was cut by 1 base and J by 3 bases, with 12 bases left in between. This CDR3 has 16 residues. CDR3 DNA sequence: TGCGCCAGCAGCCAAGGAACAGGGTTCCCTAATGAAAAACTGTTTTTT. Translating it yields CASSQGTGFPNEKLFF.

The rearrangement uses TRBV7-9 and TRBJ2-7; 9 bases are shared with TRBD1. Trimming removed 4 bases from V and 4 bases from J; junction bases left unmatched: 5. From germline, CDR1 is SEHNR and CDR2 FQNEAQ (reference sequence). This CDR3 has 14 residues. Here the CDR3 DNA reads TGTGCCAGCAGCTCACAGGGGGCCTCGTACGAGCAGTACTTC. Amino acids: CASSSQGASYEQYF.

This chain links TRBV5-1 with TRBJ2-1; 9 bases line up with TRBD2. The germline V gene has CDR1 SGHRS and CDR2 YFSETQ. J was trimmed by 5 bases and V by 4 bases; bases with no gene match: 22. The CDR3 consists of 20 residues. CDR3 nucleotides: TGCGCCAGCAGCCCATTCCTCCAAGCGGGAGGAGGTCCTACGGACAATGAGCAGTTCTTC. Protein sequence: CASSPFLQAGGGPTDNEQFF.

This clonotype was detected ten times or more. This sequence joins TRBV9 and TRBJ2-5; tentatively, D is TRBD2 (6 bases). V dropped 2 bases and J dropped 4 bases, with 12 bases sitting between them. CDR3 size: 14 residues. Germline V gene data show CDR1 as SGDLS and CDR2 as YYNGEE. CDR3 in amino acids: CASSVGTQAETQYF. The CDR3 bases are TGTGCCAGCAGCGTCGGGACTCAAGCAGAGACCCAGTACTTC.

The CDR3 DNA sequence: TGTGCCAGCAGCCTACTAGTAGGGGCTCTCAATGAGCAGTTCTTC. Translated, it gives CASSLLVGALNEQFF. The chain is built from TRBV3-1 and TRBJ2-1; D tentatively fits TRBD1 or TRBD2 (5 bases each). Germline V gives CDR1 LGHDT, CDR2 YNNKEL (reference sequence). The CDR3 has 15 amino acids. V was clipped by 4 bases and J by 6 bases, with 16 bases between them.

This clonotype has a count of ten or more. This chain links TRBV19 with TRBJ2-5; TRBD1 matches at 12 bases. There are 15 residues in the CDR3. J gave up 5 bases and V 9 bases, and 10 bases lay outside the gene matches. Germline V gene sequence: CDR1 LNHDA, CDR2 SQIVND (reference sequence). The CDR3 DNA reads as TGTGCCAGCTCGGGACAGGGGGCTCCGCGGGAGACCCAGTACTTC. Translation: CASSGQGAPRETQYF.

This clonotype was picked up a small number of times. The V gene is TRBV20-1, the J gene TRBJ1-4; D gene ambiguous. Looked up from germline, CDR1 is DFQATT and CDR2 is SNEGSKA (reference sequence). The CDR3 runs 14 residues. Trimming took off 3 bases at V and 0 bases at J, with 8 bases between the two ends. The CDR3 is CSASSQPTNEKLFF. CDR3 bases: TGCAGTGCTAGCTCACAGCCAACTAATGAAAAACTGTTTTTT.